These 20 T cell receptor beta chains were all obtained from the same sample, sequenced in a study of blood T cell repertoires in COVID-19. Sequencing was performed with immunoSEQ multiplex PCR; in TCRdb, only in-frame clones are kept and a portion is missing. The sample includes about 290,000 clones, just under 85% of them seen just once. The sample consisted of peripheral blood. These receptor sequences come from a woman in her forties or fifties with active or convalescent COVID-19.

V usage is TRBV2 and J usage is TRBJ1-2, with 7 bases fitting TRBD1. CDR3 length: 14 amino acids. V lost 6 bases, J lost 7 bases, and 11 bases stayed unmatched. The germline V gene has CDR1 SNHLY and CDR2 FYNNEI. CDR3 DNA: TGTGCCAGCAGGGAACCGACAGGGTGGATTGGCTACACCTTC. Encoded protein: CASREPTGWIGYTF.

The rearrangement joins TRBV19 to TRBJ2-2, with 8 nucleotides matching TRBD2. The CDR3 has 16 amino acids. Germline CDR1 LNHDA, CDR2 SQIVND (reference sequence). J lost 1 base, V lost 3 bases, and 4 bases had no gene match. CDR3 sequence (DNA): TGTGCCAGTAGTATTGCGGGAGGCGGGAACACCGGGGAGCTGTTTTTT. Its translation: CASSIAGGGNTGELFF. Looking up the rest from reference TRBV19 and TRBJ2-2 gives the full variable domain: DGGITQSPKYLFRKEGQNVTLSCEQNLNHDAMYWYRQDPGQGLRLIYYSQIVNDFQKGDIAEGYSVSREKKESFPLTVTSAQKNPTAFYLCASSIAGGGNTGELFFGEGSRLTVL.

The chain carries TRBV18 and TRBJ1-2; D might be TRBD1 (6 bases). Trimming took 3 bases from V and 4 from J, leaving 15 bases between them. Germline assignment: CDR1 KGHSH and CDR2 LQKENI. The CDR3 spans 15 residues. CDR3 residues: CASSPAGAAIYGYTF. The CDR3, as DNA: TGTGCCAGCTCACCTGCAGGGGCTGCTATCTATGGCTACACCTTC.

V is TRBV5-1 and J is TRBJ2-3; 9 bases fit TRBD1. The V segment lost 0 bases and the J segment 5 bases; nucleotides outside the gene matches: 7. Germline V gene sequence: CDR1 SGHRS, CDR2 YFSETQ. The CDR3 contains 16 residues. This CDR3 is CASSLGRQGVIDTQYF. In DNA form, the CDR3 reads TGCGCCAGCAGCTTGGGTAGACAGGGGGTGATAGATACGCAGTATTTT.

This clone has only one observation. The V and J genes are TRBV18 and TRBJ1-1; D is perhaps TRBD1 (6 bases). Germline CDR1 reads KGHSH; CDR2 reads LQKENI. V lost 0 bases and J lost 4, with 12 bases in between. This CDR3 spans 15 amino acids. DNA for the CDR3: TGTGCCAGCTCACCACCGATGGGACAATTCACTGAAGCTTTCTTT. Its translation is CASSPPMGQFTEAFF.

In this sample, this clone turned up a few times. The rearrangement links TRBV6-4 to TRBJ2-1; 9 bases agree with TRBD2. The V segment lost 3 bases and the J segment 10 bases; nucleotides outside the gene matches: 10. CDR3 length equals 15 residues. CDR1 and CDR2 (germline): MRHNA, SNTAGT. The CDR3 here is CASSDVAGAVEEQFF. The DNA of the CDR3 is TGTGCCAGCAGTGATGTAGCGGGAGCTGTAGAGGAGCAGTTCTTC.

The genes are TRBV2 and TRBJ2-2; D unresolved. CDR1 is SNHLY, CDR2 FYNNEI, per germline. The CDR3 totals 13 residues. V lost 7 bases and J 6 bases, leaving 12 bases between the germline ends. CDR3 protein: CASNLELPGELFF. CDR3 DNA sequence: TGTGCCAGCAATCTAGAGTTGCCCGGGGAGCTGTTTTTT.

The table lists this clone with a count of one. The rearrangement joins TRBV3-1 (or the pseudogene TRBV3-2) to TRBJ2-1; possibly TRBD2 for D (6 bases). V lost 4 bases and J 1 base, leaving 14 bases between the germline ends. The germline CDR1 and CDR2 sequences are LGHDT and YNNKEL (reference sequence). The length of the CDR3 is 16 residues. In nucleotides, the CDR3 is TGTGCCAGCAGCCCTGAACCGGGACTGTCCTACAATGAGCAGTTCTTC. Protein product: CASSPEPGLSYNEQFF.

The chain combines TRBV28 with TRBJ2-7; tentatively, D is TRBD2 (5 bases). This CDR3 has 16 amino acids. With 5 bases removed from V and 3 bases from J, the gap between germline ends came to 20 bases. Germline V lookup: CDR1 MDHEN, CDR2 SYDVKM. The CDR3 protein is CASSPNHIGSDYEQYF. Here the CDR3 DNA reads TGTGCCAGCAGTCCGAACCACATCGGTAGCGACTACGAGCAGTACTTC.

The chain combines TRBV10-3 with TRBJ1-3; D gene unclear. Germline lookup yields CDR1 ENHRY and CDR2 SYGVKD. The V end was cut by 0 bases, the J end by 0 bases, with 6 bases between. This CDR3 has 15 residues. The CDR3 sequence is CAISESRSSGNTIYF. The CDR3 DNA is TGTGCCATCAGTGAGTCGAGGTCCTCTGGAAACACCATATATTTT.

J is TRBJ2-2 and V is TRBV5-1; D not certain. Germline V gives CDR1 SGHRS, CDR2 YFSETQ. The CDR3 contains 16 residues. The germline V and J ends were trimmed by 1 base and 0 bases, with 10 bases remaining between them. DNA for the CDR3: TGCGCCAGCAGCTTGAGAGAGGTGCCGAACACCGGGGAGCTGTTTTTT. It specifies CASSLREVPNTGELFF.

V is TRBV5-4 and J is TRBJ1-1; 7 nucleotides align to TRBD1. The V gene's germline CDR1 is SGHNT and CDR2 YYREEE (reference sequence). The CDR3 spans 15 residues. V lost 3 bases, J lost 3 bases, and 8 bases stayed unmatched. CDR3: CASSSRQGLDTEAFF. CDR3 in DNA: TGTGCCAGCAGCTCCAGACAGGGTTTGGACACTGAAGCTTTCTTT.

This clone occurred many times. This chain joins TRBV5-1 and TRBJ2-3, with TRBD2 matching 10 bases. V dropped 4 bases and J dropped 3; count of bases not matched to a gene: 11. The germline V gene has CDR1 SGHRS and CDR2 YFSETQ. CDR3 size: 17 residues. This CDR3 is CASSNSPAGGPTDTQYF. CDR3 nucleotide sequence: TGCGCCAGCAGCAACTCACCAGCGGGAGGGCCAACAGATACGCAGTATTTT. The full variable domain, with the rest looked up from reference TRBV5-1 and TRBJ2-3, is KAGVTQTPRYLIKTRGQQVTLSCSPISGHRSVSWYQQTPGQGLQFLFEYFSETQRNKGNFPGRFSGRQFSNSRSEMNVSTLELGDSALYLCASSNSPAGGPTDTQYFGPGTRLTVL.

The chain recombines TRBV30 with TRBJ1-2; D gene unclear. Per germline, CDR1 GTSNPN and CDR2 SVGIG (reference sequence). The CDR3 is made up of 12 amino acids. The V gene lost 0 bases and the J gene lost 8 bases, with 10 bases spanning the gap. DNA of the CDR3: TGTGCCTGGAGTGTACGGGGTGACGGCTACACCTTC. As protein: CAWSVRGDGYTF.

The DNA for the CDR3 is TGTGCCAGCACCGCCGGACTAGCGGCCTCCTACGAGCAGTACTTC. As protein: CASTAGLAASYEQYF. The rearrangement uses TRBV6-5 and TRBJ2-7; TRBD2 agrees at 10 bases. The CDR3 runs to 15 residues. CDR1 and CDR2 from the germline V gene are MNHEY and SVGAGI. V trimming: 7 bases; J trimming: 0 bases; junction bases outside the gene matches: 6.

This sequence joins TRBV19 and TRBJ2-5; 7 bases match TRBD1. CDR3 length: 14 residues. After removal of 5 bases from V and 4 bases from J, the junction contained 7 bases not matched to a gene. In germline, CDR1 is LNHDA, CDR2 SQIVND (reference sequence). CDR3 sequence reads: CASSATGFRETQYF. CDR3 nucleotide sequence: TGTGCCAGTAGTGCGACAGGGTTTCGAGAGACCCAGTACTTC.

The chain combines TRBV5-1 with TRBJ2-1, with 7 bases matching TRBD1. This CDR3 is built from 16 residues. The germline V gene has CDR1 SGHRS and CDR2 YFSETQ. V was clipped by 0 bases and J by 3 bases; unmatched bases: 6. The CDR3 region is CASSLAPGQLYNEQFF. For the CDR3, the DNA is TGCGCCAGCAGCTTGGCGCCGGGACAGCTCTACAATGAGCAGTTCTTC.

The chain uses TRBV6-5 and TRBJ1-6; 7 bases map to TRBD1. The CDR3 length is 15 residues. Germline-derived CDR1 and CDR2 are MNHEY and SVGAGI. V was pared by 5 bases and J by 7 bases, with 8 bases of the junction left unmatched. This CDR3 reads CASSRTGEVNSPLHF. Written as DNA, the CDR3 is TGTGCCAGCAGTAGAACAGGGGAAGTAAATTCACCCCTCCACTTT.

The rearrangement links TRBV15 to TRBJ1-2; 8 bases are a match to TRBD1. CDR1 and CDR2 (germline): LNHNV, YYDKDF (reference sequence). The length of the CDR3 is 14 residues. The V and J ends lost 9 bases and 7 bases, in that order; junction bases with no gene match: 13. This CDR3 reads CATTGRTGKSGYTF. The DNA for the CDR3 is TGTGCCACAACAGGGAGGACAGGGAAATCTGGCTACACCTTC.

The CDR3 loop reads CASSLEGAPGTYNEQFF. For the CDR3, the DNA is TGTGCCAGCAGCTTAGAGGGGGCGCCAGGCACCTACAATGAGCAGTTCTTC. This rearrangement joins TRBV7-2 to TRBJ2-1; 7 bases map to TRBD1. With V trimmed by 1 base and J by 2 bases, 8 bases remained unmatched. The germline CDR1 and CDR2 sequences are SGHTA and FQGNSA. The CDR3 is made up of 17 amino acids.